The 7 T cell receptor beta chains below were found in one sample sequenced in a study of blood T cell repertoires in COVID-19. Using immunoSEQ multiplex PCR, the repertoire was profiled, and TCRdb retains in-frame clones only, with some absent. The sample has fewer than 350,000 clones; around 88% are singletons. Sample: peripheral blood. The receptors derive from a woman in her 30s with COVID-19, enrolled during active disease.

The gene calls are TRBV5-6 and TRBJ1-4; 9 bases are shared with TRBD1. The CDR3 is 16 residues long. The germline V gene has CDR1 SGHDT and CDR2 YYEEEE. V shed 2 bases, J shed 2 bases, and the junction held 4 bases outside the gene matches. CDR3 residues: CASSLLGTGTNEKLFF. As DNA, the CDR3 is TGTGCCAGCAGCTTACTCGGGACAGGGACTAATGAAAAACTGTTTTTT.

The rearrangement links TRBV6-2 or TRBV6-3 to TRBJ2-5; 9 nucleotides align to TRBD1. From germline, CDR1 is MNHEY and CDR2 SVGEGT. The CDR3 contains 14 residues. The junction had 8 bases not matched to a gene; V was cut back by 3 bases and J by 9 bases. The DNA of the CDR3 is TGTGCCAGCAGTTATGTCGGGACAGGGAGGGCCCAGTACTTC. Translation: CASSYVGTGRAQYF.

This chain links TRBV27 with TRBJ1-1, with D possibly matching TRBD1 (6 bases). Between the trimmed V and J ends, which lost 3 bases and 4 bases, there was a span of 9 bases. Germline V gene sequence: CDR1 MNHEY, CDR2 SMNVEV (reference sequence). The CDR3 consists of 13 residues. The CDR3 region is CASSFTGPTEAFF. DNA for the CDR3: TGTGCCAGCAGTTTTACAGGGCCCACTGAAGCTTTCTTT.

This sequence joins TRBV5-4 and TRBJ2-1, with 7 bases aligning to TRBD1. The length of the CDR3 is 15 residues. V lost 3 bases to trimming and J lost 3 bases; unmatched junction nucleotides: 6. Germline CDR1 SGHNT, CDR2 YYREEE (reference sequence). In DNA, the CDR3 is TGTGCCAGCAGCTCCTCCGGGACAGACTACAATGAGCAGTTCTTC. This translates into CASSSSGTDYNEQFF.

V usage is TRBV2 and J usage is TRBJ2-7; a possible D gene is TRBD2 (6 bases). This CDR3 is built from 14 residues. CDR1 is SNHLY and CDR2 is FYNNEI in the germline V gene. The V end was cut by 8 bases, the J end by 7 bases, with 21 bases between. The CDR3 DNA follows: TGTGCCAGCTTCACAGTCACGGGGGTCCGGGAGCAGTACTTC. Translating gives CASFTVTGVREQYF.

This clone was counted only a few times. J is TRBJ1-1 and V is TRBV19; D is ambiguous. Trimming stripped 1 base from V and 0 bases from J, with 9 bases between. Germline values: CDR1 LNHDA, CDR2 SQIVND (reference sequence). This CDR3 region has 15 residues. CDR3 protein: CASSIGRNVNTEAFF. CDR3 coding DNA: TGTGCCAGTAGTATAGGGAGGAATGTGAACACTGAAGCTTTCTTT.

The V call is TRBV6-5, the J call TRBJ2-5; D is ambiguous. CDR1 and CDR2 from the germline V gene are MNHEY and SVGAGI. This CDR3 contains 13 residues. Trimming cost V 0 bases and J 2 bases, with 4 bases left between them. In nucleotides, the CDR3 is TGTGCCAGCAGTTACTCGACACAAGAGACCCAGTACTTC. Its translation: CASSYSTQETQYF.